Listed here is a single T cell receptor beta chain. Its antigen remains unknown. The data stem from a study of metastatic and nonmetastatic thyroid tumors. Study-level information: It was across blood and tumor or nodule tissue from malignant and benign thyroid patients that repertoires were compared. General study points: Significantly higher TCR beta diversity was reportedly seen in malignant thyroid tumors than benign nodules, in blood and tumor.

All patients reached thyroid surgery having received no treatment beforehand. Germline loops: CDR1 MNHNS, CDR2 SASEGT. V lost 7 bases and J lost 4, with 9 bases in between. The CDR3 totals 12 residues. Original analysis: A classifier of distant metastasis in papillary thyroid cancer was built from CDR3 differences (across clinicopathological groups). TCRdb redid the clone calls on the PCR reads using MiXCR. It is TCRdb's table, rather than the study itself, that gives the V and J calls and clone size. The sample yields tens of thousands of clones, approximately 19% seen once. The rearrangement joins TRBV6-1 to TRBJ2-3; D call uncertain. This sequence was found in a male donor with papillary thyroid cancer or a benign thyroid nodule (not recorded which). Some clones in this sample may be carry-over from other donors' samples. The source material was blood. The CDR3 DNA reads TGTGCCAGCACCATGACGGCAGATACGCAGTATTTT. Translating it yields CASTMTADTQYF.